Listed here are 3 T cell receptor beta chains from one sample, sequenced in a study of cytomegalovirus exposure and HLA in healthy donors. This PCR relied on a set of 60 Vbeta primers and 13 Jbeta primers. Data came from immunoSEQ multiplex PCR; TCRdb stores just in-frame clones and leaves some out. Found here are 230,000 or so clones, about 93% of them singletons; the top ten hold about 1.7%. Sequenced sample: PBMCs. All receptors derive from a girl under 10 years old in good health and CMV-seronegative.

The chain combines TRBV10-1 with TRBJ2-1; TRBD2 agrees at 16 bases. Germline CDR1 reads WNHNN; CDR2 reads SYGVQD (reference sequence). This CDR3 region has 16 residues. V gave up 5 bases and J gave up 9 bases; unmatched junction bases: 7. This CDR3 is CASSPGTSGRDSEQFF. CDR3 bases: TGCGCCAGCAGTCCCGGGACTAGCGGGAGGGATAGTGAGCAGTTCTTC.

V usage is TRBV30 and J usage is TRBJ1-1; D possibly corresponds to TRBD1 (6 bases). This CDR3 contains 11 residues. CDR1 and CDR2 (germline): GTSNPN, SVGIG (reference sequence). Trimming took 1 base from V and 6 from J, leaving 6 bases between them. CDR3 protein: CAWSDRAEAFF. CDR3 sequence (DNA): TGTGCCTGGAGTGACAGGGCTGAAGCTTTCTTT.

This clone has just one count. V usage is TRBV30 and J usage is TRBJ1-6; TRBD1 might be the D (5 bases). CDR1 is GTSNPN and CDR2 is SVGIG in the germline V gene (reference sequence). This CDR3 is 12 amino acids long. Between the trimmed V and J ends, which lost 0 bases and 13 bases, there was a span of 10 bases. The CDR3 reads CAWSVKGRPLHF. CDR3 DNA sequence: TGTGCCTGGAGTGTTAAGGGGCGTCCCCTCCACTTT.